Shown below are 9 T cell receptor beta chains from a single sample sequenced in a study of blood T cell repertoires in COVID-19. Generated by immunoSEQ multiplex PCR, the TCRdb table keeps only in-frame clones and is missing some. The sample contains tens of thousands of clones, roughly four fifths of which appear only once. The sequenced sample consisted of peripheral blood. The source is a man in his sixties with COVID-19, enrolled during active disease.

The rearrangement uses TRBV5-1 and TRBJ1-3; tentatively, D is TRBD1 (5 bases). The CDR3 runs 15 residues. Trimming shortened V by 4 bases and J by 4 bases, and 15 bases separated the two germline ends. CDR1 is SGHRS and CDR2 is YFSETQ in the germline V gene. The DNA for the CDR3 is TGCGCCAGCAGCCCGGGGGTGTTAGCGGGAAACACCATATATTTT. This codes for CASSPGVLAGNTIYF.

The gene calls are TRBV18 and TRBJ2-3, with 8 bases lining up with TRBD1. Germline CDR1 reads KGHSH; CDR2 reads LQKENI. Unmatched junction bases numbered 9, after V lost 6 bases and J lost 4 bases. The CDR3 has 15 amino acids. CDR3 amino acids: CASSGGQEISDTQYF. The CDR3 nucleotides are TGTGCCAGCTCCGGGGGACAGGAAATATCAGATACGCAGTATTTT.

The chain is built from TRBV19 and TRBJ2-4, with 8 bases identical to TRBD2. The CDR3 loop spans 19 amino acids. V lost 5 bases and J lost 0; bases outside the gene matches: 15. Germline lookup yields CDR1 LNHDA and CDR2 SQIVND (reference sequence). The CDR3 here is CASSPRGGSSGLAKNIQYF. The CDR3 DNA reads as TGTGCCAGTAGTCCCCGGGGGGGGTCTAGCGGACTAGCCAAAAACATTCAGTACTTC.

J is TRBJ2-2 and V is TRBV10-1; perhaps TRBD1 as D (5 bases). The CDR3 length is 13 residues. Germline CDR1 WNHNN, CDR2 SYGVQD (reference sequence). V lost 2 bases and J 7 bases, leaving 8 bases between the germline ends. The CDR3 nucleotides are TGCGCCAGCAGTGAGACTCAGGGCGGGGAGCTGTTTTTT. Protein: CASSETQGGELFF.

V and J are TRBV7-3 and TRBJ2-2, with TRBD2 matching over 11 bases. The CDR3 is made up of 15 amino acids. CDR1 is SGHTA, CDR2 FQGTGA, per germline. With 5 bases clipped from V and 1 base from J, the junction kept 0 bases outside the gene matches. The CDR3 spells CASSLAGGNTGELFF. The CDR3 DNA sequence: TGTGCCAGCAGCCTAGCGGGGGGGAACACCGGGGAGCTGTTTTTT.

This clone was recorded many times. The CDR3: CASSPSGRTEAFF. CDR3 in DNA: TGTGCCAGCAGCCCCAGCGGGCGGACTGAAGCTTTCTTT. The V and J genes are TRBV7-9 and TRBJ1-1, with D unclear. The germline CDR1 and CDR2 sequences are SEHNR and FQNEAQ (reference sequence). CDR3 length: 13 residues. V shed 5 bases and J shed 5 bases, with 12 bases lying between them.

This rearrangement joins TRBV9 to TRBJ1-4; 8 nucleotides agree with TRBD1. Germline CDR1 and CDR2: SGDLS and YYNGEE. With 1 base clipped from V and 6 bases from J, the junction kept 5 bases outside the gene matches. The CDR3 is 15 amino acids. CDR3 in amino acids: CASSVQGARDEKLFF. The CDR3 DNA sequence: TGTGCCAGCAGCGTACAGGGGGCTAGGGATGAAAAACTGTTTTTT.

The CDR3 reads CSVGRYLGSGGELFF. For the CDR3, the DNA is TGCAGCGTTGGGCGGTACCTCGGGAGTGGCGGGGAGCTGTTTTTT. The chain employs TRBV29-1 and TRBJ2-2; tentative D call: TRBD2 (6 bases). The CDR3 is 15 amino acids. CDR1 SQVTM and CDR2 ANQGSEA come from the germline V gene. V shed 4 bases and J shed 7 bases, with 19 bases lying between them.

V gene TRBV12-5 combines with J gene TRBJ2-3, with D possibly being TRBD1 (6 bases). The CDR3 is 16 residues long. V lost 5 bases, J lost 1 base, and 16 bases lay in between. CDR1 is LGHNT, CDR2 FRNRAP, per germline. CDR3 nucleotide sequence: TGTGCTAGTGGTGCCCCGCCGGGACACCGCACAGATACGCAGTATTTT. This encodes CASGAPPGHRTDTQYF. The complete variable domain, with remaining parts taken from reference TRBV12-5 and TRBJ2-3, reads DARVTQTPRHKVTEMGQEVTMRCQPILGHNTVFWYRQTMMQGLELLAYFRNRAPLDDSGMPKDRFSAEMPDATLATLKIQPSEPRDSAVYFCASGAPPGHRTDTQYFGPGTRLTVL.